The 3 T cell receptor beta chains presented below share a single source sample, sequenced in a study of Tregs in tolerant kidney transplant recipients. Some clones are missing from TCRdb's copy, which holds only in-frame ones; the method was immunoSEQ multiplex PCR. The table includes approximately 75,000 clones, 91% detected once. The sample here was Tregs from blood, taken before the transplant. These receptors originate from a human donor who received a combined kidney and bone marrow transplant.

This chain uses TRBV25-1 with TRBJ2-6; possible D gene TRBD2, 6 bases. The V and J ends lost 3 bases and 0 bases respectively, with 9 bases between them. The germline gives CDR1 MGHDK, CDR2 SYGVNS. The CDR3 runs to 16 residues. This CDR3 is CASSDRELSGANVLTF. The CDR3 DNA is TGTGCCAGCAGTGATCGGGAGCTCTCTGGGGCCAACGTCCTGACTTTC.

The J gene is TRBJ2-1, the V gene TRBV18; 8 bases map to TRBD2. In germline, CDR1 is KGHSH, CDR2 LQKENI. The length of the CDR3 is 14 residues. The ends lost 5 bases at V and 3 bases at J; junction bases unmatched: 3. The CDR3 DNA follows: TGTGCCAGCTCATTAGCGGGAAGCTACAATGAGCAGTTCTTC. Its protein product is CASSLAGSYNEQFF.

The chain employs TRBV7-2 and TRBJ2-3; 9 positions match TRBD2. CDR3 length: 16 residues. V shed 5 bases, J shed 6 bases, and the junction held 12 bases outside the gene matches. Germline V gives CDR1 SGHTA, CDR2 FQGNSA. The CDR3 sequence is CASSPGGRGGADTQYF. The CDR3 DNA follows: TGTGCCAGCAGCCCCGGAGGGCGGGGGGGCGCGGATACGCAGTATTTT.